Reported below is one T cell receptor beta chain. Antigen unknown. These data come from a study of beta chain features in type 1 diabetes. General study results and limits: The study found fewer insertions and more deletions at VDJ junctions in type 1 diabetes patients. Shorter TCRB CDR3s, moderately but significantly so, marked every one of the four CD4+ subsets in Type 1 diabetes patients.

This CDR3 comprises 15 residues. Trimming removed 0 bases at V and 0 bases at J, with 8 bases between. The germline gives CDR1 PRHDT, CDR2 FYEKMQ (reference sequence). As every portion of the isolated RNA was reverse transcribed, the sequencing read expressed TCRB transcripts. Libraries were prepared by immunoSEQ multiplex PCR; TCRdb keeps only in-frame clonotypes and omits some of them. The sample records a few hundred thousand clones, less than 30% being singletons. By way of CD45RO/CCR7/CD25/CD127/CD95/CD27, the CD4+ regulatory, stem cell-like memory, central memory and naive cells were sorted. The clonotype originates from a woman aged 30 to 39 with type 1 diabetes. Sample: naive CD4+ T cells from blood. The V and J genes are TRBV13 and TRBJ1-1; no definite D call. The CDR3 protein is CASSLGLPVNTEAFF. The CDR3 coding sequence is TGTGCCAGCAGCTTAGGCCTCCCGGTGAACACTGAAGCTTTCTTT.